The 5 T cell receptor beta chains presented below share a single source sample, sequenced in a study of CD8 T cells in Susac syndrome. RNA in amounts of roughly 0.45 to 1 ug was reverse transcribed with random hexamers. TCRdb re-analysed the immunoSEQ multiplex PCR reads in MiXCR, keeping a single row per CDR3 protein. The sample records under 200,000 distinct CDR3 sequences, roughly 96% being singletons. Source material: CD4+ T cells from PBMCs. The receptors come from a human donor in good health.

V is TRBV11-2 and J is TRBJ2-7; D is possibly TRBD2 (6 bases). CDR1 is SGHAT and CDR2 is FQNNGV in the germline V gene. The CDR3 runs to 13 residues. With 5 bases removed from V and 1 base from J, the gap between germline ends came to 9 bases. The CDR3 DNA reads TGTGCCAGCAGCGTGGACTATTCCTACGAGCAGTACGTC. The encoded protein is CASSVDYSYEQYV.

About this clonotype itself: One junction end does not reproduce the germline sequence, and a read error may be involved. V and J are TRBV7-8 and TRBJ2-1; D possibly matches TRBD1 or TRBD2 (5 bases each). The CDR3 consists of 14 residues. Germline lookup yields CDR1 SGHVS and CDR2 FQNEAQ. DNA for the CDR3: TGTGCCAGCAAGGCAATTCGGGACCACAACGAGCAGTTCTTC. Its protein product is CASKAIRDHNEQFF.

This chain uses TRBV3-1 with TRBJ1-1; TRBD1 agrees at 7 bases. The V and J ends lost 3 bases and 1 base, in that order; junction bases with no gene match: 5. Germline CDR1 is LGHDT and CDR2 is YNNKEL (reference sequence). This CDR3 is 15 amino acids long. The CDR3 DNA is TGTGCCAGCAGCCAGCGAGGGGGCCGGAACACTGAAGCTTTCTTT. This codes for CASSQRGGRNTEAFF.

CDR3 protein: CASSSRQGDGYTF. The CDR3 coding sequence is TGTGCCAGCAGTTCTCGACAGGGAGATGGCTACACCTTC. The rearrangement links TRBV12-3 or TRBV12-4 to TRBJ1-2; 7 bases match TRBD1. V gave up 4 bases and J gave up 6 bases; unmatched junction bases: 5. The length of the CDR3 is 13 residues.

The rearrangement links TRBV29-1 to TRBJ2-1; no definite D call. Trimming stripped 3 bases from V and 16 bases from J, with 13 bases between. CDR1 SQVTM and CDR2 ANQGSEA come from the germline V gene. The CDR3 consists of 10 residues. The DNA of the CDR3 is TGCAGCGTTGAGATTGGATATTATTTCTTC. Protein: CSVEIGYYFF.